The 8 T cell receptor beta chains listed next were all sequenced from one sample in a study of CD8+ T cells in alopecia areata. Extracted from the samples, RNA was reverse transcribed into cDNA to serve as the sequencing template. TCRdb's copy holds only in-frame clones and misses some; the assay was immunoSEQ multiplex PCR. The sample lists about 110,000 clones; over 55% were seen once. The sample comprised NKG2D-low CD8+ T cells sorted from blood. The receptor set was obtained from a human donor with alopecia areata.

The chain recombines TRBV11-3 with TRBJ2-1, with D maybe TRBD2 (5 bases). The germline V and J ends were trimmed by 2 bases and 12 bases, with 14 bases remaining between them. Germline V lookup: CDR1 SGHNT, CDR2 YENEEA. This CDR3 region has 13 residues. CDR3 sequence reads: CASSLSTAGGQFF. In DNA form, the CDR3 reads TGTGCCAGCAGCTTAAGTACGGCGGGCGGGCAGTTCTTC.

Concerning this clone: The junction and the germline gene differ at one end; a read error may be behind it. V gene TRBV7-7 combines with J gene TRBJ2-1; 7 nucleotides line up with TRBD1. The CDR3 totals 15 residues. Germline CDR1 is SSHAT and CDR2 is FNYEAQ (reference sequence). CDR3 protein: CASSLVLTKGAEQFF. DNA for the CDR3: TGTGCTAGCAGCTTAGTGCTCACCAAGGGGGCTGAGCAGTTCTTC.

This sequence joins TRBV27 and TRBJ1-5; D call uncertain. Looked up from germline, CDR1 is MNHEY and CDR2 is SMNVEV (reference sequence). The germline V and J ends were trimmed by 6 bases and 0 bases, with 6 bases remaining between them. The CDR3 consists of 13 residues. The CDR3 nucleotides read TGTGCCAGCAGCCCCGTTAGCAATCAGCCCCAGCATTTT. This translates into CASSPVSNQPQHF.

The chain is built from TRBV9 and TRBJ1-2; 10 nucleotides align to TRBD1. The trim removed 3 bases at V and 8 bases at J, leaving 10 bases unmatched. CDR1 is SGDLS, CDR2 YYNGEE, per germline. This CDR3 is 15 amino acids long. The DNA for the CDR3 is TGTGCCAGCAGCGGTCCCGGGACAGGGGTTGGCGGCTACACCTTC. It specifies CASSGPGTGVGGYTF.

The J gene is TRBJ2-7, the V gene TRBV5-4, with 9 nucleotides matching TRBD1. V gave up 5 bases and J gave up 3 bases; unmatched junction bases: 6. Germline assignment: CDR1 SGHNT and CDR2 YYREEE (reference sequence). The CDR3 consists of 14 residues. The chain's CDR3 is CASSHGTGNYEQYF. The DNA for the CDR3 is TGTGCCAGCAGTCACGGGACAGGGAACTACGAGCAGTACTTC.

V and J are TRBV25-1 and TRBJ2-1; 10 bases are a match to TRBD1. The CDR3 covers 13 residues. Germline assignment: CDR1 MGHDK and CDR2 SYGVNS. V was clipped by 8 bases and J by 4 bases; unmatched bases: 2. The chain's CDR3 is CASRDRGYNEQFF. CDR3 coding DNA: TGTGCCAGCCGGGACAGGGGATACAATGAGCAGTTCTTC.

V usage is TRBV6-1 and J usage is TRBJ1-2; D is unclear. CDR3 size: 14 residues. V lost 2 bases and J 3 bases, leaving 10 bases between the germline ends. The germline V gene has CDR1 MNHNS and CDR2 SASEGT. CDR3 sequence reads: CASSELGLDYGYTF. In DNA form, the CDR3 reads TGTGCCAGCAGTGAACTGGGGTTGGACTATGGCTACACCTTC.

In its sample, this clone was seen once. The chain combines TRBV9 with TRBJ2-7, with a possible D match to TRBD2 (6 bases). The V end lost 0 bases, the J end lost 6 bases, and 13 bases lay between the germline ends. This CDR3 contains 14 residues. Germline-derived CDR1 and CDR2 are SGDLS and YYNGEE. CDR3 loop: CASSVGRDGGEQYF. The CDR3 bases are TGTGCCAGCAGCGTAGGGAGGGACGGAGGCGAGCAGTACTTC.